The 30 T cell receptor beta chains below come from one sample, sequenced in a study of cytomegalovirus exposure and HLA in healthy donors. Primers included in the PCR were 60 Vbeta and 13 Jbeta primers. The protocol was immunoSEQ multiplex PCR, while the TCRdb copy is restricted to in-frame clones and leaves out a portion. This table lists fewer than 100,000 clones. The specimen sequenced was PBMCs. The receptors here all came from a woman aged 60-70 years in good health and CMV-seronegative.

V gene TRBV29-1 combines with J gene TRBJ2-7; D is possibly TRBD2 (6 bases). This CDR3 has 13 residues. Germline CDR1 and CDR2: SQVTM and ANQGSEA. The V end lost 3 bases, the J end lost 5 bases, and 14 bases lay between the germline ends. This CDR3 reads CSVDIQEGNEQYF. The CDR3 region has the DNA TGCAGCGTTGATATTCAGGAGGGGAACGAGCAGTACTTC.

Here the CDR3 reads CASSLVAGSTDTQYF. CDR3 DNA: TGTGCCAGCAGCTTAGTTGCGGGTTCCACAGATACGCAGTATTTT. The chain uses TRBV7-2 and TRBJ2-3; the D gene is possibly TRBD2 (5 bases). Germline V gene lookup returns CDR1 SGHTA and CDR2 FQGNSA. The V gene lost 1 base and the J gene lost 2 bases, with 10 bases spanning the gap. The CDR3 extends over 15 amino acids.

About this clone itself: The sample contains more than one DNA sequence encoding this CDR3. This sequence joins TRBV9 and TRBJ2-1; D possibly corresponds to TRBD2 (5 bases). The V gene's germline CDR1 is SGDLS and CDR2 YYNGEE. The CDR3 loop spans 15 amino acids. V lost 0 bases, J lost 6 bases, and 13 bases lay in between. The CDR3 sequence is CASSVGLAGLNEQFF. The CDR3 DNA follows: TGTGCCAGCAGCGTAGGGCTAGCCGGCCTCAATGAGCAGTTCTTC.

This chain uses TRBV7-9 with TRBJ2-3; D gene unclear. Between the trimmed V and J ends, which lost 1 base and 6 bases, there was a span of 5 bases. CDR3 length equals 12 residues. Germline-derived CDR1 and CDR2 are SEHNR and FQNEAQ (reference sequence). The CDR3 sequence is CASSLVADTQYF. CDR3 sequence (DNA): TGTGCCAGCAGCTTAGTCGCGGATACGCAGTATTTT. Complete variable domain (other parts from reference TRBV7-9 and TRBJ2-3): DTGVSQNPRHKITKRGQNVTFRCDPISEHNRLYWYRQTLGQGPEFLTYFQNEAQLEKSRLLSDRFSAERPKGSFSTLEIQRTEQGDSAMYLCASSLVADTQYFGPGTRLTVL.

This rearrangement joins TRBV2 to TRBJ1-2, with TRBD1 as a possible D gene (5 bases). Trimming took off 10 bases at V and 5 bases at J, with 14 bases between the two ends. This CDR3 region has 12 residues. Germline V gives CDR1 SNHLY, CDR2 FYNNEI. In nucleotides, the CDR3 is TGTGCCACCTCTCCAGGGTCTTATGGCTACACCTTC. Protein: CATSPGSYGYTF.

V is TRBV7-2 and J is TRBJ2-7; 9 bases are a match to TRBD2. There are 14 residues in the CDR3. Trimming at V came to 5 bases and at J to 0 bases, leaving 2 bases not matched to a gene. In germline, CDR1 is SGHTA, CDR2 FQGNSA. CDR3 in DNA: TGTGCCAGCAGCCCTAGCGGGGACTCCTACGAGCAGTACTTC. The encoded protein is CASSPSGDSYEQYF.

This chain connects TRBV7-9 to TRBJ2-5; TRBD1 agrees at 7 bases. Per germline, CDR1 SEHNR and CDR2 FQNEAQ (reference sequence). CDR3 length equals 14 residues. The junction had 6 bases not matched to a gene; V was cut back by 4 bases and J by 4 bases. CDR3 region: CASSSGQDGETQYF. Here the CDR3 DNA reads TGTGCCAGCAGCTCTGGACAGGATGGAGAGACCCAGTACTTC.

The genes are TRBV19 and TRBJ1-1; 9 nucleotides align to TRBD1. The CDR3 is made up of 14 amino acids. The V and J ends lost 3 bases and 5 bases, in that order; junction bases with no gene match: 4. From germline, CDR1 is LNHDA and CDR2 SQIVND (reference sequence). The CDR3 reads CASSMDRGWTEAFF. As DNA, the CDR3 is TGTGCCAGTAGTATGGACAGGGGCTGGACTGAAGCTTTCTTT.

V usage is TRBV6-5 and J usage is TRBJ1-2; 10 bases are shared with TRBD1. V was pared by 2 bases and J by 4 bases, with 4 bases of the junction left unmatched. Germline V CDR1 and CDR2: MNHEY, SVGAGI. There are 15 residues in the CDR3. CDR3 sequence (DNA): TGTGCCAGCAGTTACAGGGACAGGGGATCCTATGGCTACACCTTC. Translating gives CASSYRDRGSYGYTF.

V and J are TRBV9 and TRBJ1-1; D call uncertain. Germline values: CDR1 SGDLS, CDR2 YYNGEE. V shed 0 bases and J shed 3 bases, with 12 bases lying between them. The CDR3 runs to 15 residues. The CDR3 sequence: CASSVGVRFDTEAFF. CDR3 bases: TGTGCCAGCAGCGTAGGGGTGAGGTTTGACACTGAAGCTTTCTTT.

CDR3 in amino acids: CASSQNSGISYEQYF. DNA for the CDR3: TGTGCCAGCAGCCAAAATAGCGGGATATCCTACGAGCAGTACTTC. The chain employs TRBV4-2 and TRBJ2-7; 8 bases match TRBD2. With 2 bases clipped from V and 1 base from J, the junction kept 4 bases outside the gene matches. Per germline, CDR1 LGHNA and CDR2 YNFKEQ. This CDR3 spans 15 amino acids.

This rearrangement joins TRBV7-9 to TRBJ2-7; 9 positions match TRBD2. The CDR3 is 15 residues long. V dropped 4 bases and J dropped 3; count of bases not matched to a gene: 7. Germline V CDR1 and CDR2: SEHNR, FQNEAQ (reference sequence). This CDR3 is CASSSGLAGSYEQYF. Written as DNA, the CDR3 is TGTGCCAGCAGCTCGGGTCTAGCGGGAAGCTACGAGCAGTACTTC.

CDR3 amino acids: CASSTDTSSYNEQFF. The CDR3 DNA follows: TGTGCCAGCAGCACTGACACGAGCTCCTACAATGAGCAGTTCTTC. The J gene is TRBJ2-1, the V gene TRBV7-2; no definite D call. Germline CDR1 SGHTA, CDR2 FQGNSA. V lost 5 bases to trimming and J lost 0 bases, with 11 bases between them. The CDR3 extends over 15 amino acids. Full variable domain (outside the CDR3, taken from reference TRBV7-2 and TRBJ2-1): GAGVSQSPSNKVTEKGKDVELRCDPISGHTALYWYRQSLGQGLEFLIYFQGNSAPDKSGLPSDRFSAERTGGSVSTLTIQRTQQEDSAVYLCASSTDTSSYNEQFFGPGTRLTVL.

J is TRBJ2-1 and V is TRBV4-1, with 12 bases that match TRBD2. The CDR3 totals 20 residues. J lost 0 bases, V lost 1 base, and 10 bases had no gene match. In germline, CDR1 is MGHRA, CDR2 YSYEKL. As DNA, the CDR3 is TGCGCCAGCAGCCAAGCCGCCGGGACTAGCGGGTCCCGCTCCTACAATGAGCAGTTCTTC. Translating gives CASSQAAGTSGSRSYNEQFF.

The chain is built from TRBV5-1 and TRBJ2-7, with D possibly TRBD1 on 6 matching bases. The V and J ends lost 2 bases and 5 bases respectively, with 17 bases between them. In germline, CDR1 is SGHRS, CDR2 YFSETQ. The CDR3 totals 15 residues. This CDR3 is CASSFGTLGGNEQYF. For the CDR3, the DNA is TGCGCCAGCAGCTTCGGGACACTCGGAGGTAACGAGCAGTACTTC.

This chain joins TRBV27 and TRBJ1-2, with 8 bases lining up with TRBD1. V shed 8 bases, J shed 4 bases, and the junction held 12 bases outside the gene matches. CDR3 length: 15 residues. The germline CDR1 and CDR2 sequences are MNHEY and SMNVEV (reference sequence). The CDR3 here is CASPKTGAWAYGYTF. CDR3 DNA: TGTGCCAGCCCTAAGACAGGGGCGTGGGCCTATGGCTACACCTTC.

The chain couples TRBV29-1 to TRBJ2-5; 9 bases align to TRBD2. The ends lost 5 bases at V and 3 bases at J; junction bases unmatched: 13. Germline values: CDR1 SQVTM, CDR2 ANQGSEA. The CDR3 has 16 residues. CDR3 loop: CSVNRWGAGGEETQYF. The DNA for the CDR3 is TGCAGCGTTAATAGGTGGGGAGCGGGAGGCGAAGAGACCCAGTACTTC.

The chain employs TRBV6-5 and TRBJ2-2, with D hard to call. Germline loops: CDR1 MNHEY, CDR2 SVGAGI. The CDR3 extends over 14 amino acids. V lost 2 bases to trimming and J lost 10 bases, with 14 bases between them. The CDR3 DNA follows: TGTGCCAGCAGTTACCTCAGCGCCGTGGCGGAGCTGTTTTTT. This sequence encodes CASSYLSAVAELFF.

This chain uses TRBV2 with TRBJ2-2; 10 bases align to TRBD2. Germline V lookup: CDR1 SNHLY, CDR2 FYNNEI. CDR3 size: 15 residues. Trimming took 8 bases from V and 4 from J; bases not matched to a gene: 7. The CDR3 DNA is TGTGCCAGCCGAATAGCGGGAGGCTCCACCGGGGAGCTGTTTTTT. This gives the protein CASRIAGGSTGELFF.

The genes are TRBV6-5 and TRBJ2-7; a weak D match, TRBD2 (5 bases). The germline CDR1 and CDR2 sequences are MNHEY and SVGAGI. The CDR3 has 15 residues. The germline V and J ends were trimmed by 2 bases and 6 bases, with 17 bases remaining between them. CDR3 in DNA: TGTGCCAGCAGTTACGACTATGACATATTCCGCGAGCAGTACTTC. As protein: CASSYDYDIFREQYF.

The chain has TRBV5-4 and TRBJ2-1; TRBD1 agrees at 7 bases. This CDR3 is 15 amino acids long. Germline V gene data show CDR1 as SGHNT and CDR2 as YYREEE (reference sequence). Trimming at V came to 0 bases and at J to 6 bases, leaving 6 bases not matched to a gene. In DNA form, the CDR3 reads TGTGCCAGCAGCTTGGGGACCGACAGGGTCAATGAGCAGTTCTTC. It yields the protein CASSLGTDRVNEQFF.

V is TRBV28 and J is TRBJ1-3; D is perhaps TRBD1 (5 bases). The V and J ends lost 9 bases and 0 bases respectively, with 9 bases between them. Germline V gene lookup returns CDR1 MDHEN and CDR2 SYDVKM. The CDR3 contains 13 residues. CDR3 amino acids: CASHTGSGNTIYF. For the CDR3, the DNA is TGTGCCAGTCACACAGGCTCTGGAAACACCATATATTTT.

The genes are TRBV2 and TRBJ2-2; 9 nucleotides match TRBD2. Losses at the gene ends were 6 bases for V and 2 bases for J; bases not matched to a gene: 4. The CDR3 totals 15 residues. Per germline, CDR1 SNHLY and CDR2 FYNNEI. The CDR3 loop is CASRETSGNTGELFF. The CDR3 nucleotides read TGTGCCAGCAGGGAGACTAGCGGCAACACCGGGGAGCTGTTTTTT.

J is TRBJ2-4 and V is TRBV29-1; the match to TRBD2 covers 8 bases. CDR1 and CDR2 from the germline V gene are SQVTM and ANQGSEA. The ends lost 4 bases at V and 1 base at J; junction bases unmatched: 12. The length of the CDR3 is 17 residues. The CDR3 DNA is TGCAGCGTTGGCGCCGGGGGGGGACGTCTGGCCAAAAACATTCAGTACTTC. It translates to CSVGAGGGRLAKNIQYF.

The V gene is TRBV9, the J gene TRBJ1-2, with TRBD1 matching 7 bases. The V gene end was trimmed by 2 bases and the J gene end by 4 bases; junction bases not matched to a gene: 5. This CDR3 region has 14 residues. Per the germline V gene, CDR1 is SGDLS and CDR2 is YYNGEE. The CDR3 here is CASSVTGESYGYTF. The DNA of the CDR3 is TGTGCCAGCAGCGTTACAGGGGAATCCTATGGCTACACCTTC.

The chain carries TRBV6-6 and TRBJ2-5; TRBD2 might be the D (6 bases). The CDR3 is 14 residues long. Germline lookup yields CDR1 MNHNY and CDR2 SVGAGI (reference sequence). Trimming shortened V by 6 bases and J by 4 bases, and 15 bases separated the two germline ends. Here the CDR3 reads CASSPEGRRETQYF. In DNA form, the CDR3 reads TGTGCCAGCAGCCCGGAGGGGCGTAGAGAGACCCAGTACTTC.

The chain carries TRBV18 and TRBJ2-2; no firm D call. This CDR3 region has 15 residues. The V and J ends lost 3 bases and 0 bases respectively, with 8 bases between them. CDR1 and CDR2 from the germline V gene are KGHSH and LQKENI. CDR3 sequence reads: CASSPERSNTGELFF. The CDR3 bases are TGTGCCAGCTCACCGGAGAGGTCGAACACCGGGGAGCTGTTTTTT.

CDR3 in amino acids: CASSMEQHLQYF. CDR3 bases: TGTGCCAGTAGTATGGAACAGCACCTTCAGTACTTC. The genes are TRBV19 and TRBJ2-7; unclear D gene. This CDR3 region has 12 residues. CDR1 is LNHDA and CDR2 is SQIVND in the germline V gene (reference sequence). V was clipped by 3 bases and J by 10 bases, with 13 bases between them. Full variable domain (outside the CDR3, taken from reference TRBV19 and TRBJ2-7): DGGITQSPKYLFRKEGQNVTLSCEQNLNHDAMYWYRQDPGQGLRLIYYSQIVNDFQKGDIAEGYSVSREKKESFPLTVTSAQKNPTAFYLCASSMEQHLQYFGPGTRLTVT.

The gene calls are TRBV7-3 and TRBJ1-2, with D possibly being TRBD1 (6 bases). V lost 5 bases, J lost 8 bases, and 18 bases lay in between. From germline, CDR1 is SGHTA and CDR2 FQGTGA. This CDR3 is 14 amino acids long. CDR3 protein: CASSDTRGGSGYTF. CDR3 sequence (DNA): TGTGCCAGCAGCGACACTAGGGGGGGGAGCGGCTACACCTTC. Complete variable domain (other parts from reference TRBV7-3 and TRBJ1-2): GAGVSQTPSNKVTEKGKYVELRCDPISGHTALYWYRQSLGQGPEFLIYFQGTGAADDSGLPNDRFFAVRPEGSVSTLKIQRTERGDSAVYLCASSDTRGGSGYTFGSGTRLTVV.

The chain recombines TRBV7-9 with TRBJ2-7; 7 bases align to TRBD2. V lost 1 base, J lost 3 bases, and 9 bases stayed unmatched. Germline V gene data show CDR1 as SEHNR and CDR2 as FQNEAQ (reference sequence). The CDR3 contains 16 residues. CDR3 nucleotides: TGTGCCAGCAGCTTAGGCGGCGGGAGAGATAACTACGAGCAGTACTTC. Translated: CASSLGGGRDNYEQYF.